This passage covers 28 T cell receptor beta chains from one sample sequenced in a study of radiotherapy plus CTLA-4 blockade in lung cancer. Sequencing was performed with immunoSEQ multiplex PCR; in TCRdb, only in-frame clones are kept and a portion is missing. The sample records around 110,000 clones, around 85% being singletons. The source material was peripheral blood, sampled from a patient treated with radiotherapy plus ipilimumab. The source is a human donor with non-small cell lung cancer that progressed on radiotherapy plus ipilimumab. Some clones in this sample may be carry-over from other donors' samples.

The chain employs TRBV7-9 and TRBJ2-7, with D possibly matching TRBD1 (6 bases). The germline V gene encodes CDR1 SEHNR and CDR2 FQNEAQ (reference sequence). CDR3 length: 15 residues. Trimming removed 2 bases at V and 5 bases at J, with 16 bases between. The CDR3 sequence is CASSLRGNEGNEQYF. CDR3 DNA sequence: TGTGCCAGCAGCTTAAGGGGGAACGAGGGAAACGAGCAGTACTTC.

Comment on this clone: One end of the junction is discordant with germline, which a read error may explain. The CDR3 protein is CAGSQDWPVGLERDFYGYTF. The CDR3 DNA sequence: TGCGCCGGCAGCCAAGATTGGCCCGTCGGTCTAGAACGGGATTTCTATGGCTACACCTTC. The chain combines TRBV4-1 with TRBJ1-2; D is uncertain. The CDR3 is 20 residues long. From germline, CDR1 is MGHRA and CDR2 YSYEKL.

The chain employs TRBV10-3 and TRBJ1-2, with TRBD1 matching over 9 bases. The CDR3 sequence is 13 residues long. Germline V lookup: CDR1 ENHRY, CDR2 SYGVKD. Trimming took 6 bases from V and 5 from J; bases not matched to a gene: 4. The CDR3 DNA follows: TGTGCCATCAGGATCGGACAGGGGTATGGCTACACCTTC. It translates to CAIRIGQGYGYTF.

The chain uses TRBV6-1 and TRBJ2-5; possibly TRBD2 for D (5 bases). The CDR3 extends over 14 amino acids. The V end was cut by 3 bases, the J end by 1 base, with 9 bases between. Germline CDR1 reads MNHNS; CDR2 reads SASEGT. CDR3 DNA sequence: TGTGCCAGCAGTGATAGGAGGACCCAAGAGACCCAGTACTTC. As protein: CASSDRRTQETQYF.

This chain uses TRBV10-3 with TRBJ1-5; 9 positions agree with TRBD1. The CDR3 length is 17 residues. CDR1 and CDR2 from the germline V gene are ENHRY and SYGVKD. Trimming cost V 3 bases and J 0 bases; bases outside gene matches: 6. The CDR3 protein is CAISEFRTGDSNQPQHF. Here the CDR3 DNA reads TGTGCCATCAGTGAATTTCGGACAGGGGATAGCAATCAGCCCCAGCATTTT.

The gene calls are TRBV15 and TRBJ2-4; D is possibly TRBD1 (5 bases). The ends were cut back, 0 bases at V and 8 bases at J, with 11 bases in the middle. This CDR3 spans 14 amino acids. Per germline, CDR1 LNHNV and CDR2 YYDKDF (reference sequence). In nucleotides, the CDR3 is TGTGCCACCAGCAGAGATACCATAGGGGACATTCAGTACTTC. This gives the protein CATSRDTIGDIQYF.

The CDR3 region is CASSPRPGSGTEAFF. CDR3 DNA: TGCGCCAGCAGCCCGCGCCCGGGGAGTGGCACTGAAGCTTTCTTT. The genes are TRBV5-1 and TRBJ1-1; D is uncertain. V lost 4 bases and J 4 bases, leaving 17 bases between the germline ends. The CDR3 is 15 amino acids. Germline V gene data show CDR1 as SGHRS and CDR2 as YFSETQ.

The genes are TRBV10-3 and TRBJ1-2; D gene unclear. Germline loops: CDR1 ENHRY, CDR2 SYGVKD. The germline V and J ends were trimmed by 3 bases and 5 bases, with 7 bases remaining between them. The CDR3 totals 12 residues. CDR3 nucleotide sequence: TGTGCCATCAGTGAAGAGGGTTATGGCTACACCTTC. It specifies CAISEEGYGYTF.

The chain has TRBV5-1 and TRBJ1-2; D possibly corresponds to TRBD1 (5 bases). This CDR3 has 14 residues. V dropped 3 bases and J dropped 2 bases, with 11 bases sitting between them. From germline, CDR1 is SGHRS and CDR2 YFSETQ. CDR3 nucleotide sequence: TGCGCCAGCAGCTCTTACCAGGGAAACTATGGCTACACCTTC. Its translation is CASSSYQGNYGYTF.

The chain employs TRBV5-1 and TRBJ1-2; 8 nucleotides match TRBD1. With 0 bases clipped from V and 6 bases from J, the junction kept 4 bases outside the gene matches. Germline CDR1 SGHRS, CDR2 YFSETQ. The CDR3 totals 14 residues. The CDR3 region has the DNA TGCGCCAGCAGCTTGGACAGGGGGACTAATGGCTACACCTTC. Encoded protein: CASSLDRGTNGYTF.

This clone was recorded a few times. This rearrangement joins TRBV10-3 to TRBJ2-3; possible D gene TRBD2, 6 bases. This CDR3 comprises 15 residues. Germline V gene sequence: CDR1 ENHRY, CDR2 SYGVKD. V was clipped by 6 bases and J by 0 bases, with 13 bases between them. For the CDR3, the DNA is TGTGCCATCAGGAGCGGGCGGTCTAGCACAGATACGCAGTATTTT. It encodes CAIRSGRSSTDTQYF.

The chain couples TRBV7-9 to TRBJ2-7; D is unresolved. Trimming took 5 bases from V and 3 from J, leaving 8 bases between them. The CDR3 has 12 residues. Germline V gives CDR1 SEHNR, CDR2 FQNEAQ (reference sequence). CDR3 residues: CASSQPGYEQYF. DNA of the CDR3: TGTGCCAGCAGCCAGCCCGGCTACGAGCAGTACTTC.

V and J are TRBV6-1 and TRBJ1-6; 9 positions agree with TRBD1. Germline trimming cut 7 bases from V and 7 bases from J; bases unmatched to any gene: 2. The CDR3 covers 13 residues. From germline, CDR1 is MNHNS and CDR2 SASEGT. Written as DNA, the CDR3 is TGTGCCAGCACCGGGACAGGGAATTCACCCCTCCACTTT. It translates to CASTGTGNSPLHF.

The gene calls are TRBV2 and TRBJ2-1, with 7 positions matching TRBD2. Germline V gene data show CDR1 as SNHLY and CDR2 as FYNNEI. The CDR3 is 16 residues long. V lost 5 bases to trimming and J lost 0 bases; unmatched junction nucleotides: 7. The CDR3 coding sequence is TGTGCCAGCAGTAACCAGCGGGGTAGCTCCTACAATGAGCAGTTCTTC. It codes for CASSNQRGSSYNEQFF.

This rearrangement joins TRBV18 to TRBJ1-2, with D perhaps TRBD1 (5 bases). V was pared by 3 bases and J by 4 bases, with 15 bases between. Germline loops: CDR1 KGHSH, CDR2 LQKENI. The CDR3 extends over 15 amino acids. The CDR3 DNA sequence: TGTGCCAGCTCACCTCTCGGGGCCGCAGGCTATGGCTACACCTTC. This codes for CASSPLGAAGYGYTF.

The chain links TRBV5-1 to TRBJ2-5, with 7 bases identical to TRBD1. This CDR3 comprises 13 residues. The V segment lost 4 bases and the J segment 3 bases; nucleotides outside the gene matches: 3. The germline V gene encodes CDR1 SGHRS and CDR2 YFSETQ. The CDR3 loop reads CASSIDREETQYF. Here the CDR3 DNA reads TGCGCCAGCAGCATCGACAGGGAAGAGACCCAGTACTTC.

The chain is built from TRBV9 and TRBJ1-4, with TRBD1 matching over 7 bases. This CDR3 contains 14 residues. Germline lookup yields CDR1 SGDLS and CDR2 YYNGEE. V shed 4 bases and J 6 bases; nucleotides not matched to a gene: 6. DNA for the CDR3: TGTGCCAGCAGCATGACAGGGCTGGATGAAAAACTGTTTTTT. Translated: CASSMTGLDEKLFF. The complete variable domain, with remaining parts taken from reference TRBV9 and TRBJ1-4, reads DSGVTQTPKHLITATGQRVTLRCSPRSGDLSVYWYQQSLDQGLQFLIQYYNGEERAKGNILERFSAQQFPDLHSELNLSSLELGDSALYFCASSMTGLDEKLFFGSGTQLSVL.

This sequence joins TRBV7-2 and TRBJ2-7; TRBD1 matches at 9 bases. Per the germline V gene, CDR1 is SGHTA and CDR2 is FQGNSA. V gave up 7 bases and J gave up 2 bases; unmatched junction bases: 12. This CDR3 region has 16 residues. CDR3 in amino acids: CASTRRTGAPAYEQYF. The CDR3, as DNA: TGTGCCAGCACCCGCCGGACAGGGGCGCCCGCCTACGAGCAGTACTTC.

This clone has only a few counts. CDR3 nucleotides: TGCAGCGTTCGGGGGGGAGCCAACACTGAAGCTTTCTTT. This encodes CSVRGGANTEAFF. J is TRBJ1-1 and V is TRBV29-1; a possible D gene is TRBD1 (5 bases). From germline, CDR1 is SQVTM and CDR2 ANQGSEA. Trimming removed 5 bases from V and 2 bases from J, with 12 bases in between. The CDR3 loop spans 13 amino acids.

This chain joins TRBV4-3 and TRBJ2-3, with D possibly matching TRBD2 (7 bases). Trimming left V 4 bases short and J 6 bases short, with 17 bases between. Germline assignment: CDR1 LGHNA and CDR2 YSLEER. The CDR3 spans 15 residues. The CDR3 DNA reads TGCGCCAGCAGCCCGTACGGGGGCGGGGGTGATACGCAGTATTTT. Encoded protein: CASSPYGGGGDTQYF.

In nucleotides, the CDR3 is TGTGCCAGCACGTTAAGCACAGATACGCAGTATTTT. Protein sequence: CASTLSTDTQYF. The rearrangement uses TRBV2 and TRBJ2-3; D not resolved. The CDR3 is 12 residues long. Trimming removed 7 bases from V and 0 bases from J, with 5 bases in between. CDR1 and CDR2 from the germline V gene are SNHLY and FYNNEI.

This rearrangement joins TRBV5-1 to TRBJ2-1, with 13 bases lining up with TRBD2. Unmatched junction bases numbered 4, after V lost 6 bases and J lost 4 bases. The CDR3 loop spans 15 amino acids. Germline assignment: CDR1 SGHRS and CDR2 YFSETQ. The CDR3 nucleotides read TGCGCCAGCATCCGACTAGCGGGGGGATACAATGAGCAGTTCTTC. It is translated as CASIRLAGGYNEQFF. Together with reference TRBV5-1 and TRBJ2-1, the CDR3 gives the full variable domain: KAGVTQTPRYLIKTRGQQVTLSCSPISGHRSVSWYQQTPGQGLQFLFEYFSETQRNKGNFPGRFSGRQFSNSRSEMNVSTLELGDSALYLCASIRLAGGYNEQFFGPGTRLTVL.

The chain is built from TRBV29-1 and TRBJ2-7, with 8 positions matching TRBD1. Germline loops: CDR1 SQVTM, CDR2 ANQGSEA. The CDR3 runs 16 residues. V lost 2 bases and J lost 4; bases outside the gene matches: 13. In nucleotides, the CDR3 is TGCAGCGTTGAACGGTCAACCTGGACAGGGCGGTACGAGCAGTACTTC. Translated: CSVERSTWTGRYEQYF.

This sequence joins TRBV6-5 and TRBJ1-2; TRBD1 might be the D (5 bases). The germline V gene has CDR1 MNHEY and CDR2 SVGAGI. V lost 2 bases, J lost 6 bases, and 13 bases lay in between. The CDR3 extends over 14 amino acids. CDR3 residues: CASSYLGHGHGYTF. The CDR3 nucleotides are TGTGCCAGCAGTTACCTGGGGCACGGGCATGGCTACACCTTC.

This CDR3 is CASTQRNSRFSYEQYF. The CDR3 region has the DNA TGCGCCAGCACTCAACGGAACTCCCGATTCTCCTACGAGCAGTACTTC. The chain is built from TRBV10-1 and TRBJ2-7; no reliable D call. Deletions cut 7 bases from V and 0 bases from J, with 19 bases between. Germline CDR1 and CDR2: WNHNN and SYGVQD (reference sequence). The CDR3 is 16 residues long.

V is TRBV6-5 and J is TRBJ2-1, with 8 bases matching TRBD2. The CDR3 totals 15 residues. The germline gives CDR1 MNHEY, CDR2 SVGAGI. V shed 6 bases and J 3 bases; nucleotides not matched to a gene: 7. The CDR3 DNA reads as TGTGCCAGCAGACTCGGGGGGGCCTTCTACAATGAGCAGTTCTTC. This translates into CASRLGGAFYNEQFF.

The chain combines TRBV7-3 with TRBJ1-1, with no clear D. The ends were cut back, 4 bases at V and 4 bases at J, with 16 bases in the middle. Germline CDR1 reads SGHTA; CDR2 reads FQGTGA. The CDR3 runs to 15 residues. CDR3 sequence (DNA): TGTGCCAGCAGCTCCTATGGCAATTTGGGCACTGAAGCTTTCTTT. Protein product: CASSSYGNLGTEAFF.

V is TRBV7-9 and J is TRBJ2-1; D is undetermined. V was pared by 0 bases and J by 3 bases, with 6 bases between. Germline V gene lookup returns CDR1 SEHNR and CDR2 FQNEAQ (reference sequence). The CDR3 is 14 residues long. DNA of the CDR3: TGTGCCAGCAGCTTAGCTAGCAGCTACAATGAGCAGTTCTTC. Translated, it gives CASSLASSYNEQFF.